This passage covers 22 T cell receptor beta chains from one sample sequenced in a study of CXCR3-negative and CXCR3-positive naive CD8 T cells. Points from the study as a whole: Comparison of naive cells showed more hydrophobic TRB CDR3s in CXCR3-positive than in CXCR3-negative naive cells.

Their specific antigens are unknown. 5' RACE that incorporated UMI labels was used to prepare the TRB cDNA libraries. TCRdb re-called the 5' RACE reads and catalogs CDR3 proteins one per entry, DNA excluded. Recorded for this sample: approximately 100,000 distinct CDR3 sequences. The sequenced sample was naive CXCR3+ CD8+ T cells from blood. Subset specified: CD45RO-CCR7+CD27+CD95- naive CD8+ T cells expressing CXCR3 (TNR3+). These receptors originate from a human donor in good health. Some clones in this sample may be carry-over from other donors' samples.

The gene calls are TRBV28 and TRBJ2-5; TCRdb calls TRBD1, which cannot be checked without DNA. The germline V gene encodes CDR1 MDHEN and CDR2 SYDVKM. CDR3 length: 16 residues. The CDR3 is CASSQGLGGAEETQYF.

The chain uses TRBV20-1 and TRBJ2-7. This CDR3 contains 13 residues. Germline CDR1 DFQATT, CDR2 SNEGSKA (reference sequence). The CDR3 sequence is CSARPTVGYEQYF.

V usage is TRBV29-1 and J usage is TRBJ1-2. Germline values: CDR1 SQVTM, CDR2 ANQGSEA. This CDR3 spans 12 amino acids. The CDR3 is CSVWVVEVGYTF.

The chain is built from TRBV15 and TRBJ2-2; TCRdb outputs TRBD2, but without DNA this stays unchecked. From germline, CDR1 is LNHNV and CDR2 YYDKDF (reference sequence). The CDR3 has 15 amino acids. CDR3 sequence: CATSSGLPNTGELFF. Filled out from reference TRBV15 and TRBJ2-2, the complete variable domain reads DAMVIQNPRYQVTQFGKPVTLSCSQTLNHNVMYWYQQKSSQAPKLLFHYYDKDFNNEADTPDNFQSRRPNTSFCFLDIRSPGLGDTAMYLCATSSGLPNTGELFFGEGSRLTVL.

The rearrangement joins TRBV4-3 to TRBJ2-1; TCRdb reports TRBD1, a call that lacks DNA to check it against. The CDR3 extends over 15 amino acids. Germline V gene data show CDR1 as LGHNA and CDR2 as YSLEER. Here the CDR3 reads CASSQEELGAHEQFF.

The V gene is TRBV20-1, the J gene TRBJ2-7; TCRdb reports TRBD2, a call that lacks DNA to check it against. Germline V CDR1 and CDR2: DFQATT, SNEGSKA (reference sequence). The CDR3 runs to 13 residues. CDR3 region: CSAPSTSWYEQYF.

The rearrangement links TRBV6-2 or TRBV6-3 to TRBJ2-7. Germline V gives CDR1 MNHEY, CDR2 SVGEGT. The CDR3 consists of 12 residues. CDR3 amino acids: CASSPYAYEQYF.

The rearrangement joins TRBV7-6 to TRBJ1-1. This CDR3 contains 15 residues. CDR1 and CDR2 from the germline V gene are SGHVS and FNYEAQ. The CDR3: CASSLGLGLSTEAFF.

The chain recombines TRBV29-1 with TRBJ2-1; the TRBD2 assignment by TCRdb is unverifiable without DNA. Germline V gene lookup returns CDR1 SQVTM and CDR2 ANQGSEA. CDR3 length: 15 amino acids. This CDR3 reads CSVEAEVSSYNEQFF.

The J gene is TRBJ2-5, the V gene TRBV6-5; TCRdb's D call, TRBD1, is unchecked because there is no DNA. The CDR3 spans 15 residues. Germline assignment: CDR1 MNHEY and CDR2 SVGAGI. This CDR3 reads CASTSTRDSQETQYF.

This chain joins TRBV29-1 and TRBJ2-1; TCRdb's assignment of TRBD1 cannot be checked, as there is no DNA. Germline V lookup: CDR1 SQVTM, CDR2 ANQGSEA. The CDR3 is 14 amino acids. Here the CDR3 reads CSVGRGQDSNEQFF.

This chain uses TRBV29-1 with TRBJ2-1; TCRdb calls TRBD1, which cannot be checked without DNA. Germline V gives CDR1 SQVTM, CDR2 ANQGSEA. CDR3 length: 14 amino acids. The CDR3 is CSVLTGGRYNEQFF.

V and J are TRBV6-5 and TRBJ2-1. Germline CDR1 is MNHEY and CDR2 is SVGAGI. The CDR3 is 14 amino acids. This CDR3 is CASSYSIRPDGQFF.

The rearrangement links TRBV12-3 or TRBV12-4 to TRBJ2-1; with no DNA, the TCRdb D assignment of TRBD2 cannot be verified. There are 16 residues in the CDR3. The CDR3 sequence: CASSLGGLAGPNEQFF.

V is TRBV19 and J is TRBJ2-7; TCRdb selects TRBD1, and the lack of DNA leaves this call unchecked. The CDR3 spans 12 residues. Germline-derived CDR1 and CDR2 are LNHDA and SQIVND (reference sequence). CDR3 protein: CASGQGPGEQYF.

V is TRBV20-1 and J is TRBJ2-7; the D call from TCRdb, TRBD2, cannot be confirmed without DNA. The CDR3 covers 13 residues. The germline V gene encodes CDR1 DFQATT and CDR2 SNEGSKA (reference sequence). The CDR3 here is CSARAGGTYEQYF.

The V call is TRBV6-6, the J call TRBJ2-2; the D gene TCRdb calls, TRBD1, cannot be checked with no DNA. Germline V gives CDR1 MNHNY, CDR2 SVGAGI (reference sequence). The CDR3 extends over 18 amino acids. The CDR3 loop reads CASCYYRGSPGIGGELFF.

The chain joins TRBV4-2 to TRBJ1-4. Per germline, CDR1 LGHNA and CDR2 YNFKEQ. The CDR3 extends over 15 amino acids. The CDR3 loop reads CASSRFYRENEKLFF.

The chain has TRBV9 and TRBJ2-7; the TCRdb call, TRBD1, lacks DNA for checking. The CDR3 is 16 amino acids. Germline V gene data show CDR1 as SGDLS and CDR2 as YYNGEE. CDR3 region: CASSPRDRGRSYEQYF.

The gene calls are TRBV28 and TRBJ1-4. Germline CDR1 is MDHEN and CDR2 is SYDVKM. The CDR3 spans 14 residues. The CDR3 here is CASSFVGRDEKLFF. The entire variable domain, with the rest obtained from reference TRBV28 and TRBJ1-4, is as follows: DVKVTQSSRYLVKRTGEKVFLECVQDMDHENMFWYRQDPGLGLRLIYFSYDVKMKEKGDIPEGYSVSREKKERFSLILESASTNQTSMYLCASSFVGRDEKLFFGSGTQLSVL.

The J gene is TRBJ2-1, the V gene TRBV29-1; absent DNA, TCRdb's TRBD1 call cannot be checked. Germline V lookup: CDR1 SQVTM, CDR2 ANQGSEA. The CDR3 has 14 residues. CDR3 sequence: CSVEQGASYNEQFF.

The chain's CDR3 is CSVARGTGGWDTEAFF. The gene calls are TRBV29-1 and TRBJ1-1; absent DNA, TCRdb's TRBD1 call cannot be checked. Germline-derived CDR1 and CDR2 are SQVTM and ANQGSEA. The CDR3 runs to 16 residues.